The 26 T cell receptor beta chains presented below share a single source sample, sequenced in a study of blood T cells in healthy people across ages. Through a sample-barcoded 5' primer and a J-beta primer mix, a second PCR was run for roughly 7 to 11 cycles. TCRdb analysed the 5' RACE reads with MiXCR anew, one entry per CDR3 protein. The data show 250,000 to 300,000 distinct CDR3 sequences, with 27% seen just once and 29% held by the top ten. Specimen: blood. The receptors come from a woman in her 70s in good health.

This chain links TRBV28 with TRBJ1-2; D is perhaps TRBD1 (5 bases). V dropped 4 bases and J dropped 8 bases, with 11 bases sitting between them. The length of the CDR3 is 12 residues. Germline V gene sequence: CDR1 MDHEN, CDR2 SYDVKM. The CDR3 DNA follows: TGTGCCAGCAGTTCTGGGGCTCGCGGCTACACCTTC. Amino acid sequence: CASSSGARGYTF.

This chain links TRBV28 with TRBJ2-3; 7 nucleotides match TRBD2. Trimming removed 7 bases from V and 3 bases from J; junction bases left unmatched: 7. The germline V gene encodes CDR1 MDHEN and CDR2 SYDVKM. The CDR3 spans 14 residues. The CDR3 spells CASTGTTDTDTQYF. DNA for the CDR3: TGTGCCAGCACCGGGACTACCGATACAGATACGCAGTATTTT.

This clonotype was detected a few times. The gene calls are TRBV7-9 and TRBJ1-2; 7 positions agree with TRBD1. CDR1 and CDR2 from the germline V gene are SEHNR and FQNEAQ (reference sequence). The V and J ends lost 0 bases and 4 bases, in that order; junction bases with no gene match: 8. The CDR3 spans 16 residues. The CDR3: CASSLAVPRGGYGYTF. In DNA form, the CDR3 reads TGTGCCAGCAGCTTAGCGGTCCCCAGGGGGGGCTATGGCTACACCTTC.

This clonotype has more than one count but fewer than ten. V gene TRBV6-2 or TRBV6-3 combines with J gene TRBJ2-5; 11 bases are a match to TRBD2. Germline assignment: CDR1 MNHEY and CDR2 SVGEGT. The V and J ends lost 5 bases and 7 bases, in that order; junction bases with no gene match: 9. This CDR3 is built from 15 residues. This CDR3 is CASSPTSGSAGTQYF. The CDR3 bases are TGTGCCAGCAGTCCCACTAGCGGGAGCGCGGGGACCCAGTACTTC.

This clonotype showed up just a few times. The gene calls are TRBV28 and TRBJ1-5, with D hard to call. The CDR3 is 15 amino acids. V was pared by 6 bases and J by 3 bases, with 15 bases between. Germline CDR1 is MDHEN and CDR2 is SYDVKM. The CDR3, as DNA: TGTGCCAGCAGGTCGGGCCTTTCAAACAATCAGCCCCAGCATTTT. Protein product: CASRSGLSNNQPQHF.

This chain links TRBV7-8 with TRBJ2-2, with 8 bases that match TRBD1. Germline lookup yields CDR1 SGHVS and CDR2 FQNEAQ. The CDR3 is 16 residues long. After removal of 5 bases from V and 6 bases from J, the junction contained 11 bases not matched to a gene. CDR3 amino acids: CASSLRTGWTAGELFF. In DNA form, the CDR3 reads TGTGCCAGCAGCCTACGGACAGGGTGGACCGCCGGGGAGCTGTTTTTT. Full variable domain (remainder filled in from reference TRBV7-8 and TRBJ2-2): GAGVSQSPRYKVAKRGQDVALRCDPISGHVSLFWYQQALGQGPEFLTYFQNEAQLDKSGLPSDRFFAERPEGSVSTLKIQRTQQEDSAVYLCASSLRTGWTAGELFFGEGSRLTVL.

The CDR3 protein is CASSLGQTSYSYEQYV. The CDR3 DNA reads TGTGCCAGCAGTTTGGGACAGACCTCCTACTCCTACGAGCAGTACGTC. The gene calls are TRBV28 and TRBJ2-7; TRBD1 matches at 7 bases. V trimming: 3 bases; J trimming: 0 bases; junction bases outside the gene matches: 8. The CDR3 is made up of 16 amino acids. Germline V gives CDR1 MDHEN, CDR2 SYDVKM.

The V and J genes are TRBV4-2 and TRBJ1-4, with D hard to call. Germline V CDR1 and CDR2: LGHNA, YNFKEQ. The V gene lost 1 base and the J gene lost 8 bases, with 11 bases spanning the gap. The CDR3 length is 14 residues. CDR3 nucleotides: TGTGCCAGCAGCCAAGGTTACCTGGGCGAAAAACTGTTTTTT. Translation: CASSQGYLGEKLFF.

This chain uses TRBV10-3 with TRBJ2-1, with 7 bases identical to TRBD2. The V and J ends lost 8 bases and 6 bases, in that order; junction bases with no gene match: 10. This CDR3 comprises 14 residues. Per germline, CDR1 ENHRY and CDR2 SYGVKD. CDR3 loop: CAIGPSGQGNEQFF. The CDR3 DNA reads TGTGCCATCGGACCTAGCGGTCAAGGCAATGAGCAGTTCTTC.

The V and J genes are TRBV4-3 and TRBJ1-2; D remains ambiguous. The CDR3 is made up of 15 amino acids. Deletions cut 0 bases from V and 0 bases from J, with 8 bases between. CDR1 is LGHNA, CDR2 YSLEER, per germline. CDR3 nucleotide sequence: TGCGCCAGCAGCCAAGACAGTCCCGCTAACTATGGCTACACCTTC. This encodes CASSQDSPANYGYTF.

This chain uses TRBV29-1 with TRBJ2-3, with D maybe TRBD2 (6 bases). CDR1 is SQVTM, CDR2 ANQGSEA, per germline. The CDR3 totals 16 residues. The V end was cut by 3 bases, the J end by 6 bases, with 22 bases between. CDR3 nucleotides: TGCAGCGTTGATCACGGTAGTCGGAGGGCGGCGGATACGCAGTATTTT. This translates into CSVDHGSRRAADTQYF.

The chain has TRBV20-1 and TRBJ1-2; D is unclear. Germline CDR1 reads DFQATT; CDR2 reads SNEGSKA (reference sequence). The CDR3 is 13 residues long. V was trimmed by 3 bases and J by 0 bases, leaving 8 bases between them. The CDR3 coding sequence is TGCAGTGCTAGTAGGCAGACTAACTATGGCTACACCTTC. This gives the protein CSASRQTNYGYTF.

This clonotype was seen more than once but under ten times. The chain employs TRBV7-9 and TRBJ2-2; D not certain. V lost 6 bases, J lost 2 bases, and 4 bases lay in between. From germline, CDR1 is SEHNR and CDR2 FQNEAQ (reference sequence). The CDR3 runs 12 residues. The CDR3 DNA sequence: TGTGCCAGCAGATATAACACCGGGGAGCTGTTTTTT. This translates into CASRYNTGELFF.

This clonotype was picked up a small number of times. This sequence joins TRBV7-9 and TRBJ1-4; D is uncertain. Trimming shortened V by 2 bases and J by 5 bases, and 6 bases separated the two germline ends. Germline CDR1 and CDR2: SEHNR and FQNEAQ (reference sequence). The length of the CDR3 is 13 residues. In DNA, the CDR3 is TGTGCCAGCAGCTTAAACGGGAATGAAAAACTGTTTTTT. This codes for CASSLNGNEKLFF.

As concerns this clonotype: Relative to the germline gene, one junction end is altered; a read error may explain this. The rearrangement uses TRBV7-2 and TRBJ2-5, with D uncertain. From germline, CDR1 is SGHTA and CDR2 FQGNSA. The CDR3 sequence is 12 residues long. The CDR3 protein is CASSLGLEAQYF. CDR3 nucleotides: TGTGCCAGCAGCTTAGGGCTAGAGGCCCAGTACTTC.

The chain carries TRBV20-1 and TRBJ2-5; 8 nucleotides match TRBD2. The DNA matches TRBJ2-1 better at its end, which makes the J call doubtful. The CDR3 totals 12 residues. The germline V gene encodes CDR1 DFQATT and CDR2 SNEGSKA (reference sequence). The CDR3 bases are TGCAGTGCCCTCGTAGCGGGGAATGAGCAGTTCTTC. It translates to CSALVAGNEQFF.

The chain couples TRBV4-2 to TRBJ2-5; D could derive from TRBD1 or TRBD2 (6 bases each). V was cut by 0 bases and J by 5 bases, with 16 bases left in between. CDR3 length: 16 amino acids. Germline V gene sequence: CDR1 LGHNA, CDR2 YNFKEQ. In nucleotides, the CDR3 is TGTGCCAGCAGCCAAGAGATGTCGGGGGCCGGTGAGACCCAGTACTTC. Translation gives CASSQEMSGAGETQYF.

The rearrangement links TRBV12-5 to TRBJ2-5; no clear D gene. Germline V gene lookup returns CDR1 LGHNT and CDR2 FRNRAP. CDR3 size: 12 residues. Between the trimmed V and J ends, which lost 2 bases and 2 bases, there was a span of 3 bases. As DNA, the CDR3 is TGTGCTAGTGGTTTGAAACAAGAGACCCAGTACTTC. Protein sequence: CASGLKQETQYF.

The chain has TRBV15 and TRBJ1-1, with D maybe TRBD1 (5 bases). With 0 bases removed from V and 10 bases from J, the gap between germline ends came to 15 bases. CDR1 and CDR2 (germline): LNHNV, YYDKDF (reference sequence). The CDR3 totals 14 residues. The CDR3 is CATSRDFGGGGAFF. The CDR3 DNA follows: TGTGCCACCAGCAGAGATTTTGGAGGCGGGGGAGCTTTCTTT.

DNA for the CDR3: TGTGCCAGCACCCTGGCTCCGGGACAGAGAATCCACGAGCAGTACTTC. Translated: CASTLAPGQRIHEQYF. This sequence joins TRBV11-3 and TRBJ2-7, with 7 bases matching TRBD1. CDR1 is SGHNT, CDR2 YENEEA, per germline. This CDR3 has 16 residues. V gave up 7 bases and J gave up 5 bases; unmatched junction bases: 17.

This clonotype came up a few times. The chain has TRBV11-2 and TRBJ2-5; possibly TRBD2 for D (5 bases). The J call may be faulty, since TRBJ2-7 better matches the DNA end. The CDR3 extends over 15 amino acids. Looked up from germline, CDR1 is SGHAT and CDR2 is FQNNGV. CDR3 nucleotides: TGTGCCAGCAGCTTAGGATACGGCGGGTCCTACGAGCAGTACTTC. Its translation is CASSLGYGGSYEQYF.

This clonotype was counted many times. The chain recombines TRBV4-1 with TRBJ1-4; D uncertain. V dropped 0 bases and J dropped 11 bases, with 7 bases sitting between them. Germline V gene data show CDR1 as MGHRA and CDR2 as YSYEKL. The CDR3 is 12 residues long. CDR3 sequence (DNA): TGCGCCAGCAGCCAAGAAGGCGAGAAACTGTTTTTT. Translated: CASSQEGEKLFF.

This chain links TRBV28 with TRBJ2-7, with D uncertain. The CDR3 consists of 11 residues. Germline CDR1 and CDR2: MDHEN and SYDVKM. V lost 9 bases and J 0 bases, leaving 6 bases between the germline ends. CDR3 residues: CASCYSYEQYF. As DNA, the CDR3 is TGTGCCAGTTGTTACTCCTACGAGCAGTACTTC.

CDR3 sequence reads: CASSTGSIKQYF. The DNA of the CDR3 is TGTGCCAGCAGTACAGGGTCAATAAAGCAGTACTTC. The chain is built from TRBV12-3 or TRBV12-4 and TRBJ2-7; D might be TRBD1 (6 bases). V lost 5 bases, J lost 8 bases, and 13 bases lay in between. The CDR3 is 12 amino acids.

V gene TRBV14 combines with J gene TRBJ2-6; 9 bases align to TRBD1. CDR3 size: 19 residues. With 3 bases clipped from V and 0 bases from J, the junction kept 9 bases outside the gene matches. Germline CDR1 is SGHDN and CDR2 is FVKESK. The CDR3 nucleotides are TGTGCCAGCAGCCATTACACCGGGACAGGGCTCTCTGGGGCCAACGTCCTGACTTTC. This sequence encodes CASSHYTGTGLSGANVLTF.

This clonotype was observed many times. One end of the junction fails to match germline, which may point to a read error. The rearrangement joins TRBV6-6 to TRBJ1-2; TRBD1 matches at 10 bases. The CDR3 length is 17 residues. Germline V lookup: CDR1 MNHNY, CDR2 SVGAGI (reference sequence). CDR3 in DNA: TGTGCCAGCCGAGCTCTCCACCGGGACAGGGGACCCGCTGGTGGCCTTTTC. Translating it yields CASRALHRDRGPAGGLF.